One and the same sample provided the 20 T cell receptor beta chains below, sequenced in a study of radiotherapy plus CTLA-4 blockade in lung cancer. Here immunoSEQ multiplex PCR was the method, and the copy in TCRdb shows in-frame clones only, minus some. The sample lists tens of thousands of clones; about 74% were seen once. The sequencing here drew on peripheral blood, taken from a patient treated with radiotherapy plus ipilimumab. These TCRs come from a human donor with non-small cell lung cancer whose response to radiotherapy plus ipilimumab could not be evaluated.

The table lists this clone with a few counts. The rearrangement joins TRBV4-1 to TRBJ1-2; 9 bases line up with TRBD1. The V segment lost 1 base and the J segment 7 bases; nucleotides outside the gene matches: 10. From germline, CDR1 is MGHRA and CDR2 YSYEKL. The CDR3 covers 16 residues. The CDR3, as DNA: TGCGCCAGCAGCCAAGCAGGTGGGGGACAGGGCCTTGGCTACACCTTC. This encodes CASSQAGGGQGLGYTF.

The chain links TRBV6-4 to TRBJ2-3; 10 bases fit TRBD2. This CDR3 is 15 amino acids long. Germline CDR1 is MRHNA and CDR2 is SNTAGT. After removal of 5 bases from V and 3 bases from J, the junction contained 5 bases not matched to a gene. CDR3 loop: CASSIAGGYTDTQYF. The CDR3 DNA reads as TGTGCCAGCAGTATAGCGGGGGGCTATACAGATACGCAGTATTTT.

This sequence joins TRBV15 and TRBJ1-1, with D unclear. Between the trimmed V and J ends, which lost 5 bases and 4 bases, there was a span of 14 bases. Per germline, CDR1 LNHNV and CDR2 YYDKDF (reference sequence). This CDR3 region has 14 residues. DNA for the CDR3: TGTGCCACCAGCCACCCCTGGAGGAGCACTGAAGCTTTCTTT. This translates into CATSHPWRSTEAFF.

V and J are TRBV2 and TRBJ1-1; D remains unclear. V was trimmed by 2 bases and J by 1 base, leaving 5 bases between them. Germline V gene data show CDR1 as SNHLY and CDR2 as FYNNEI. The CDR3 length is 13 residues. The DNA for the CDR3 is TGTGCCAGCAGTGAATGGCAGAACACTGAAGCTTTCTTT. Residues: CASSEWQNTEAFF.

The chain is built from TRBV5-3 and TRBJ2-2; 8 nucleotides line up with TRBD1. TRBV5-3 carries the ORF label, with uncertain function. The trim removed 1 base at V and 1 base at J, leaving 6 bases unmatched. The CDR3 has 17 amino acids. The CDR3 reads CARSLPPDRVNTGELFF. The CDR3 DNA reads TGTGCCAGAAGCTTGCCCCCGGACAGGGTGAACACCGGGGAGCTGTTTTTT.

This clone was observed once. V gene TRBV29-1 combines with J gene TRBJ2-1; D is possibly TRBD2 (6 bases). With 5 bases removed from V and 9 bases from J, the gap between germline ends came to 17 bases. This CDR3 has 13 residues. Germline V gene sequence: CDR1 SQVTM, CDR2 ANQGSEA. The CDR3 DNA reads as TGCAGCGTTCAGGACTACCCCAGCGGTGAGCAGTTCTTC. This encodes CSVQDYPSGEQFF.

This rearrangement joins TRBV9 to TRBJ2-3; perhaps TRBD1 as D (5 bases). Germline V gene data show CDR1 as SGDLS and CDR2 as YYNGEE. The ends were cut back, 0 bases at V and 3 bases at J, with 11 bases in the middle. The CDR3 consists of 15 residues. CDR3: CASSVEGMRTDTQYF. The CDR3 DNA follows: TGTGCCAGCAGCGTAGAGGGGATGCGGACAGATACGCAGTATTTT.

V usage is TRBV27 and J usage is TRBJ1-1; 7 nucleotides match TRBD1. The germline gives CDR1 MNHEY, CDR2 SMNVEV (reference sequence). The CDR3 totals 17 residues. Trimming at V came to 0 bases and at J to 3 bases, leaving 10 bases not matched to a gene. The CDR3 reads CASSLSVQGLSDTEAFF. CDR3 DNA sequence: TGTGCCAGCAGTTTATCGGTACAGGGGTTGAGCGACACTGAAGCTTTCTTT.

This CDR3 reads CASSLRSGGPYEQYF. CDR3 DNA sequence: TGTGCCAGCAGCTTACGATCGGGAGGGCCCTACGAGCAGTACTTC. The chain uses TRBV7-3 and TRBJ2-7; 8 bases agree with TRBD2. CDR1 and CDR2 (germline): SGHTA, FQGTGA. This CDR3 spans 15 amino acids. Trimming at V came to 2 bases and at J to 2 bases, leaving 5 bases not matched to a gene.

This clone was counted between two and nine times. This chain links TRBV30 with TRBJ2-7; D is possibly TRBD2 (5 bases). The CDR3 is made up of 14 amino acids. Germline loops: CDR1 GTSNPN, CDR2 SVGIG (reference sequence). V lost 3 bases and J 4 bases, leaving 16 bases between the germline ends. CDR3: CAWSAGPNSYEQYF. CDR3 nucleotides: TGTGCCTGGAGCGCGGGCCCCAACTCATACGAGCAGTACTTC.

The chain is built from TRBV5-1 and TRBJ2-5; no clear D gene. The CDR3 has 13 amino acids. Germline CDR1 SGHRS, CDR2 YFSETQ. V was clipped by 0 bases and J by 5 bases, with 8 bases between them. CDR3 DNA sequence: TGCGCCAGCAGCTTGGGGGCCCGGGAGACCCAGTACTTC. It yields the protein CASSLGARETQYF. The variable domain in full, completed from reference TRBV5-1 and TRBJ2-5, reads KAGVTQTPRYLIKTRGQQVTLSCSPISGHRSVSWYQQTPGQGLQFLFEYFSETQRNKGNFPGRFSGRQFSNSRSEMNVSTLELGDSALYLCASSLGARETQYFGPGTRLLVL.

The gene calls are TRBV7-6 and TRBJ1-1; no clear D gene. There are 16 residues in the CDR3. V was pared by 0 bases and J by 0 bases, with 11 bases between. Per germline, CDR1 SGHVS and CDR2 FNYEAQ. The CDR3 spells CASSLAPSIMNTEAFF. The CDR3 DNA reads as TGTGCCAGCAGCTTAGCGCCCAGTATTATGAACACTGAAGCTTTCTTT. Supplemented by reference TRBV7-6 and TRBJ1-1, the full variable domain reads GAGVSQSPRYKVTKRGQDVALRCDPISGHVSLYWYRQALGQGPEFLTYFNYEAQQDKSGLPNDRFSAERPEGSISTLTIQRTEQRDSAMYRCASSLAPSIMNTEAFFGQGTRLTVV.

This sequence joins TRBV5-1 and TRBJ1-6, with a weak D call TRBD1 (6 bases). V lost 7 bases, J lost 0 bases, and 11 bases lay in between. Germline V gives CDR1 SGHRS, CDR2 YFSETQ. This CDR3 has 15 residues. Here the CDR3 DNA reads TGCGCCAGCCAGGACAGAAGCTCCTATAATTCACCCCTCCACTTT. Protein: CASQDRSSYNSPLHF.

This clone was counted a few times. The chain recombines TRBV6-1 with TRBJ1-5, with 11 bases matching TRBD1. This CDR3 comprises 15 residues. In germline, CDR1 is MNHNS, CDR2 SASEGT. The V segment lost 3 bases and the J segment 4 bases; nucleotides outside the gene matches: 2. CDR3 sequence reads: CASSEDRGPNQPQHF. In DNA form, the CDR3 reads TGTGCCAGCAGTGAGGACAGGGGGCCTAATCAGCCCCAGCATTTT.

The J gene is TRBJ2-7, the V gene TRBV28, with 9 positions matching TRBD1. V lost 4 bases and J lost 12; bases outside the gene matches: 19. This CDR3 is 16 amino acids long. CDR1 and CDR2 from the germline V gene are MDHEN and SYDVKM. The CDR3 reads CASSSSAGTGYLSRYF. The CDR3 bases are TGTGCCAGCAGTTCGTCAGCCGGGACAGGGTATCTTTCCAGGTACTTC.

This clone was counted a single time. This rearrangement joins TRBV11-2 to TRBJ2-5; 7 bases fit TRBD1. Germline V gives CDR1 SGHAT, CDR2 FQNNGV. This CDR3 is built from 14 residues. With 3 bases clipped from V and 1 base from J, the junction kept 2 bases outside the gene matches. The CDR3 nucleotides are TGTGCCAGCAGCTTTGGGACAGTCCAAGAGACCCAGTACTTC. Encoded protein: CASSFGTVQETQYF.

The chain carries TRBV7-6 and TRBJ2-3, with TRBD2 matching over 11 bases. This CDR3 has 18 residues. Germline V gene sequence: CDR1 SGHVS, CDR2 FNYEAQ. After removal of 5 bases from V and 3 bases from J, the junction contained 13 bases not matched to a gene. The CDR3 bases are TGTGCCAGCAGCCGCCTAGCGGGGGGCGGCGGTGAGACAGATACGCAGTATTTT. It specifies CASSRLAGGGGETDTQYF.

The chain carries TRBV6-1 and TRBJ2-2; 10 nucleotides match TRBD2. J gave up 7 bases and V 1 base, and 6 bases lay outside the gene matches. The length of the CDR3 is 16 residues. CDR1 and CDR2 from the germline V gene are MNHNS and SASEGT. CDR3 sequence: CASSEGLAGVFGELFF. Here the CDR3 DNA reads TGTGCCAGCAGTGAAGGGCTAGCGGGGGTTTTCGGGGAGCTGTTTTTT.

This clone was seen once. The CDR3: CASRDPRGGPGNEQFF. CDR3 coding DNA: TGTGCCAGTAGAGACCCCCGGGGGGGCCCGGGCAATGAGCAGTTCTTC. The chain is built from TRBV19 and TRBJ2-1; 8 nucleotides align to TRBD2. Germline V gene lookup returns CDR1 LNHDA and CDR2 SQIVND (reference sequence). There are 16 residues in the CDR3. After removal of 6 bases from V and 6 bases from J, the junction contained 13 bases not matched to a gene.

The chain carries TRBV27 and TRBJ2-1; D is perhaps TRBD2 (5 bases). V lost 6 bases and J lost 2, with 14 bases in between. The CDR3 spans 15 residues. Germline V gives CDR1 MNHEY, CDR2 SMNVEV (reference sequence). The CDR3 reads CASRETRGTYNEQFF. The CDR3 region has the DNA TGTGCCAGCAGGGAGACCCGAGGGACCTACAATGAGCAGTTCTTC.